This T cell receptor beta chain emerged from a study of cytomegalovirus exposure and HLA in healthy donors. CDR1 and CDR2 (germline): SGHNT, YYREEE (reference sequence). With V trimmed by 3 bases and J by 10 bases, 8 bases remained unmatched. The CDR3 is 15 residues long. A 120-subject validation cohort, separate from the approximately 670-subject first cohort, supplied the donors. Repertoires were generated with immunoSEQ multiplex PCR, while TCRdb's copy carries only in-frame clones and drops some. The table includes about 240,000 clones, around nine tenths detected once. The chain employs TRBV5-4 and TRBJ1-6, with 9 bases that match TRBD1. Sequenced: PBMCs. This sequence originates from a young man in good health and CMV-seronegative. As DNA, the CDR3 is TGTGCCAGCAGCTGGACAGGGGTGGGTTCGTCACCCCTCCACTTT. Its protein is CASSWTGVGSSPLHF.